This TCR beta chain was identified during a study of early T cells in non-severe SARS-CoV-2 infection. Study overall: Sequencing input comprised bulk RNA from unsorted whole blood; chain pairing was not available.

Germline V gene lookup returns CDR1 MNHEY and CDR2 SMNVEV (reference sequence). The V gene lost 2 bases and the J gene lost 13 bases, with 12 bases spanning the gap. The CDR3 sequence is 13 residues long. Study-wide results and caveats: VDJdb-based matching was biased toward anti-spike CD8 responses and missed private and CD4 specificities.

Many counts were recorded for this clonotype. Its target is unknown. Individual cDNA molecules carried attached unique molecular identifiers. TCRdb re-called the 5' RACE reads with MiXCR, one entry per CDR3 protein. The sample records some 91,000 distinct CDR3 sequences, approximately 11% being singletons. The gene calls are TRBV27 and TRBJ1-6, with D uncertain. The TCR originated in an adult who was a healthcare worker with PCR-confirmed SARS-CoV-2 infection or an uninfected control (not recorded which). The sample in question was whole blood, obtained at baseline. The CDR3 DNA sequence: TGTGCCAGCAGTTTAAACCACGCTGACCCCCTCCACTTT. As protein: CASSLNHADPLHF.